The next 32 T cell receptor beta chains were all read from a single sample in a study of shared clonotypes between healthy human individuals. Using immunoSEQ multiplex PCR, the repertoire was profiled, and TCRdb retains in-frame clones only, with some absent. The repertoire has about 2 million clones, about 95% of them found once; the top ten carry about 1.1%. It was CD45RO-negative cells, positively selected for CCR7, that made up naive CD8 cells, with terminally differentiated effector memory CD45RA+ cells excluded. Sequenced input: naive CD8+ T cells sorted from blood. The receptors derive from a man between 18 and 35 years old in good health.

This chain links TRBV27 with TRBJ2-7; TRBD1 matches at 7 bases. Trimming at V came to 2 bases and at J to 0 bases, leaving 10 bases not matched to a gene. CDR1 and CDR2 from the germline V gene are MNHEY and SMNVEV (reference sequence). The CDR3 loop spans 17 amino acids. The CDR3 protein is CASSLGPGAGGSYEQYF. DNA of the CDR3: TGTGCCAGCAGTTTAGGGCCCGGGGCAGGGGGCTCCTACGAGCAGTACTTC.

The chain recombines TRBV5-1 with TRBJ1-2; the D gene is possibly TRBD1 (6 bases). This CDR3 region has 15 residues. Trimming pared 5 bases from V and 4 bases from J, leaving 18 bases between. CDR1 is SGHRS and CDR2 is YFSETQ in the germline V gene. The CDR3 sequence: CASSLTGKSVYGYTF. In DNA, the CDR3 is TGCGCCAGCAGTTTAACAGGGAAGTCGGTCTATGGCTACACCTTC.

The CDR3 coding sequence is TGCGCCAGCAGCCAAGGGGTACCGGGTCCCTACGAGCAGTACTTC. Amino acids: CASSQGVPGPYEQYF. This chain links TRBV4-1 with TRBJ2-7; D is ambiguous. The CDR3 sequence is 15 residues long. Trimming stripped 1 base from V and 2 bases from J, with 12 bases between. Germline V gene sequence: CDR1 MGHRA, CDR2 YSYEKL.

V gene TRBV10-2 combines with J gene TRBJ2-7, with D tentatively TRBD1 (6 bases). Between the trimmed V and J ends, which lost 7 bases and 2 bases, there was a span of 9 bases. The V gene's germline CDR1 is WSHSY and CDR2 SAAADI. The CDR3 consists of 12 residues. The CDR3 DNA reads as TGCGCCAGCACGGACAGCCCCTACGAGCAGTACTTC. Its translation is CASTDSPYEQYF.

As to this clone: Other DNA sequences in this sample translate to the same CDR3. This chain joins TRBV27 and TRBJ2-7, with 7 bases that match TRBD1. Germline-derived CDR1 and CDR2 are MNHEY and SMNVEV (reference sequence). The V and J ends lost 3 bases and 2 bases, in that order; junction bases with no gene match: 4. The CDR3 has 14 residues. The CDR3 nucleotides are TGTGCCAGCAGTTTTCGGGACAGAACCTACGAGCAGTACTTC. Its protein is CASSFRDRTYEQYF.

As DNA, the CDR3 is TGTGCCAGCAGCTTATGGACAGGGTTCCCAGAGACCCAGTACTTC. It codes for CASSLWTGFPETQYF. The rearrangement uses TRBV7-2 and TRBJ2-5; 8 positions match TRBD1. The V gene's germline CDR1 is SGHTA and CDR2 FQGNSA. V trimming: 2 bases; J trimming: 4 bases; junction bases outside the gene matches: 6. The CDR3 has 15 residues.

This clone was counted a few times. The rearrangement uses TRBV25-1 and TRBJ1-1; D remains ambiguous. Germline lookup yields CDR1 MGHDK and CDR2 SYGVNS. This CDR3 spans 15 amino acids. Trimming took off 0 bases at V and 3 bases at J, with 11 bases between the two ends. CDR3 sequence (DNA): TGTGCCAGCAGTGAATATGATGCAGTCTACACTGAAGCTTTCTTT. Its protein product is CASSEYDAVYTEAFF.

This chain joins TRBV4-1 and TRBJ1-6; D unresolved. This CDR3 has 15 amino acids. V lost 0 bases and J lost 8, with 11 bases in between. CDR1 is MGHRA, CDR2 YSYEKL, per germline. For the CDR3, the DNA is TGCGCCAGCAGCCAAGACGGCGGGCACGATTCACCCCTCCACTTT. Translating gives CASSQDGGHDSPLHF.

V usage is TRBV2 and J usage is TRBJ2-3, with D maybe TRBD2 (6 bases). Germline V CDR1 and CDR2: SNHLY, FYNNEI. V was cut by 3 bases and J by 0 bases, with 10 bases left in between. The CDR3 has 15 amino acids. CDR3 DNA: TGTGCCAGCAGTGATCTACGGGGGAGCACAGATACGCAGTATTTT. Translating it yields CASSDLRGSTDTQYF.

This clone came up once. Other DNA sequences within the sample encode an identical CDR3. The chain is built from TRBV28 and TRBJ2-3; D is undetermined. CDR1 and CDR2 (germline): MDHEN, SYDVKM. CDR3 size: 11 residues. V was shortened by 3 bases and J by 6 bases, with 4 bases between the two germline ends. The chain's CDR3 is CASSFRDTQYF. CDR3 DNA: TGTGCCAGCAGTTTTCGGGATACGCAGTATTTT.

This chain connects TRBV5-3 to TRBJ2-7, with D uncertain. TRBV5-3 is an ORF; its function is uncertain. This CDR3 has 9 amino acids. V was clipped by 7 bases and J by 6 bases, with 5 bases between them. The DNA of the CDR3 is TGTGCCAGACCGGGCGAGCAGTACTTC. Residues: CARPGEQYF.

This sequence joins TRBV29-1 and TRBJ2-1; D is tentatively TRBD1 or TRBD2 (5 bases each). CDR1 is SQVTM, CDR2 ANQGSEA, per germline. The CDR3 is made up of 15 amino acids. V lost 0 bases, J lost 8 bases, and 17 bases lay in between. CDR3 residues: CSVEDPGGAVDEQFF. The CDR3 DNA sequence: TGCAGCGTTGAAGATCCTGGGGGAGCTGTGGATGAGCAGTTCTTC.

The V call is TRBV7-9, the J call TRBJ2-7; unclear D gene. Looked up from germline, CDR1 is SEHNR and CDR2 is FQNEAQ (reference sequence). V lost 0 bases and J lost 8, with 8 bases in between. The CDR3 is made up of 12 amino acids. CDR3 in DNA: TGTGCCAGCAGCTTAGCTGAGTTCCAGCAGTACTTC. Amino acid sequence: CASSLAEFQQYF.

This sequence joins TRBV4-2 and TRBJ2-1; D is unresolved. The CDR3 covers 13 residues. Trimming removed 0 bases at V and 7 bases at J, with 7 bases between. CDR1 is LGHNA and CDR2 is YNFKEQ in the germline V gene. CDR3 protein: CASSQEMANEQFF. CDR3 in DNA: TGTGCCAGCAGCCAAGAAATGGCAAATGAGCAGTTCTTC.

The rearrangement uses TRBV6-5 and TRBJ2-7; the D is unclear. The V end lost 2 bases, the J end lost 0 bases, and 8 bases lay between the germline ends. The CDR3 length is 14 residues. Per the germline V gene, CDR1 is MNHEY and CDR2 is SVGAGI. CDR3 amino acids: CASSYVQNSYEQYF. As DNA, the CDR3 is TGTGCCAGCAGTTACGTACAGAACTCCTACGAGCAGTACTTC.

V gene TRBV30 combines with J gene TRBJ2-2; TRBD1 might be the D (6 bases). The CDR3 runs to 13 residues. Trimming stripped 7 bases from V and 6 bases from J, with 15 bases between. CDR1 is GTSNPN, CDR2 SVGIG, per germline (reference sequence). The CDR3 is CASVFSGAGELFF. CDR3 in DNA: TGTGCCTCCGTCTTCTCAGGGGCCGGGGAGCTGTTTTTT.

The chain employs TRBV19 and TRBJ1-1; D call uncertain. With 3 bases removed from V and 4 bases from J, the gap between germline ends came to 18 bases. The CDR3 totals 16 residues. From germline, CDR1 is LNHDA and CDR2 SQIVND (reference sequence). The CDR3 region has the DNA TGTGCCAGTAGTATCGGAGGGTACCTAACCCCCACTGAAGCTTTCTTT. This sequence encodes CASSIGGYLTPTEAFF.

V is TRBV2 and J is TRBJ1-1; D is possibly TRBD1 (5 bases). The length of the CDR3 is 15 residues. Germline loops: CDR1 SNHLY, CDR2 FYNNEI. The V end was cut by 0 bases, the J end by 0 bases, with 8 bases between. The CDR3 loop reads CASSEAAGVNTEAFF. CDR3 DNA: TGTGCCAGCAGTGAAGCCGCGGGGGTGAACACTGAAGCTTTCTTT.

Remarks on this clone: Other DNA sequences in the same sample also yield this CDR3. The chain links TRBV5-6 to TRBJ1-1; D ambiguous. The CDR3 contains 14 residues. CDR1 and CDR2 from the germline V gene are SGHDT and YYEEEE. The V end lost 0 bases, the J end lost 1 base, and 7 bases lay between the germline ends. CDR3 residues: CASSLARGNTEAFF. In nucleotides, the CDR3 is TGTGCCAGCAGCTTGGCGCGGGGGAACACTGAAGCTTTCTTT.

The CDR3 DNA follows: TGTGCCAGCAGCCCGGGACACCTGTCATCCTACGAGCAGTACTTC. Encoded protein: CASSPGHLSSYEQYF. The gene calls are TRBV7-2 and TRBJ2-7, with D perhaps matching TRBD1 (6 bases). Trimming removed 5 bases from V and 1 base from J, with 15 bases in between. Germline CDR1 is SGHTA and CDR2 is FQGNSA. The CDR3 has 15 amino acids.

V and J are TRBV19 and TRBJ2-7, with D perhaps TRBD2 (6 bases). The length of the CDR3 is 15 residues. The V gene lost 3 bases and the J gene lost 3 bases, with 15 bases spanning the gap. The V gene's germline CDR1 is LNHDA and CDR2 SQIVND (reference sequence). In DNA form, the CDR3 reads TGTGCCAGTAGTATCGGCTCGGGAGAAGGCTACGAGCAGTACTTC. Protein product: CASSIGSGEGYEQYF. Full variable domain (remainder filled in from reference TRBV19 and TRBJ2-7): DGGITQSPKYLFRKEGQNVTLSCEQNLNHDAMYWYRQDPGQGLRLIYYSQIVNDFQKGDIAEGYSVSREKKESFPLTVTSAQKNPTAFYLCASSIGSGEGYEQYFGPGTRLTVT.

The DNA for the CDR3 is TGTGCCAGCAACCTACTAGCGGGAGGCACAGATACGCAGTATTTT. Residues: CASNLLAGGTDTQYF. This chain joins TRBV27 and TRBJ2-3; 11 bases align to TRBD2. V shed 7 bases and J 1 base; nucleotides not matched to a gene: 4. The germline CDR1 and CDR2 sequences are MNHEY and SMNVEV (reference sequence). This CDR3 is 15 amino acids long.

The V gene is TRBV6-5, the J gene TRBJ2-2; 7 bases align to TRBD2. V lost 4 bases, J lost 6 bases, and 2 bases stayed unmatched. CDR1 and CDR2 (germline): MNHEY, SVGAGI. The CDR3 has 13 residues. The CDR3 reads CASSSGLAGELFF. CDR3 bases: TGTGCCAGCAGTTCAGGACTAGCCGGGGAGCTGTTTTTT.

The chain carries TRBV5-1 and TRBJ2-7; 8 nucleotides agree with TRBD1. The junction had 21 bases not matched to a gene; V was cut back by 3 bases and J by 4 bases. The CDR3 sequence is 19 residues long. CDR1 is SGHRS and CDR2 is YFSETQ in the germline V gene. DNA for the CDR3: TGCGCCAGCAGCTCAACTTATAATTCACAGGGGGTGGTCGGGTACGAGCAGTACTTC. Translated, it gives CASSSTYNSQGVVGYEQYF.

This chain joins TRBV10-3 and TRBJ2-7; a possible D gene is TRBD2 (6 bases). In germline, CDR1 is ENHRY, CDR2 SYGVKD. Trimming removed 10 bases from V and 5 bases from J, with 18 bases in between. The CDR3 is 13 residues long. The CDR3 nucleotides are TGTGCCAATTTCACCGGATGGGGGGACGAGCAGTACTTC. Translating it yields CANFTGWGDEQYF.

The V call is TRBV27, the J call TRBJ1-1; D gene ambiguous. CDR3 length: 16 residues. Germline assignment: CDR1 MNHEY and CDR2 SMNVEV (reference sequence). The V gene lost 3 bases and the J gene lost 5 bases, with 19 bases spanning the gap. The CDR3 sequence is CASSFSAGERITEAFF. The CDR3, as DNA: TGTGCCAGCAGTTTCTCAGCAGGAGAGAGAATAACTGAAGCTTTCTTT.

V usage is TRBV5-4 and J usage is TRBJ1-6; D is ambiguous. The germline gives CDR1 SGHNT, CDR2 YYREEE (reference sequence). Between the trimmed V and J ends, which lost 4 bases and 7 bases, there was a span of 12 bases. This CDR3 is built from 14 residues. In DNA, the CDR3 is TGTGCCAGCAGCCCGACGGGGTTGAATTCACCCCTCCACTTT. Its protein is CASSPTGLNSPLHF.

The V and J genes are TRBV27 and TRBJ2-7; D remains unclear. The CDR3 is made up of 17 amino acids. Germline-derived CDR1 and CDR2 are MNHEY and SMNVEV (reference sequence). The ends were cut back, 1 base at V and 4 bases at J, with 20 bases in the middle. CDR3 region: CASSLLPLQDSIYEQYF. In DNA, the CDR3 is TGTGCCAGCAGTTTATTGCCCCTCCAAGATTCAATTTACGAGCAGTACTTC.

The V and J genes are TRBV5-6 and TRBJ2-2, with D perhaps TRBD1 or TRBD2 (5 bases each). CDR1 and CDR2 from the germline V gene are SGHDT and YYEEEE. The CDR3 runs to 12 residues. Trimming left V 7 bases short and J 8 bases short, with 12 bases between. In DNA form, the CDR3 reads TGTGCCAGCCGTGTAGGGGAGGGGGAGCTGTTTTTT. The encoded protein is CASRVGEGELFF.

This chain links TRBV28 with TRBJ2-3; the match to TRBD1 covers 8 bases. V shed 7 bases, J shed 5 bases, and the junction held 8 bases outside the gene matches. This CDR3 spans 14 amino acids. CDR1 and CDR2 from the germline V gene are MDHEN and SYDVKM. CDR3 region: CASTRQGLGDTQYF. DNA for the CDR3: TGTGCCAGCACCCGACAGGGGCTAGGAGATACGCAGTATTTT.

The rearrangement links TRBV5-4 to TRBJ2-5, with 7 bases that match TRBD2. V was clipped by 4 bases and J by 1 base; unmatched bases: 7. Looked up from germline, CDR1 is SGHNT and CDR2 is YYREEE (reference sequence). The CDR3 is 15 residues long. The CDR3, as DNA: TGTGCCAGCAGCGGGGATACGGGGGGCCAAGAGACCCAGTACTTC. Translation: CASSGDTGGQETQYF.

CDR3 bases: TGTGCCAGCAGCGGGAAACAGGGGGCAGGGGTTAGCACAGATACGCAGTATTTT. Amino acid sequence: CASSGKQGAGVSTDTQYF. The chain carries TRBV5-4 and TRBJ2-3, with TRBD1 matching 9 bases. This CDR3 has 18 residues. Per germline, CDR1 SGHNT and CDR2 YYREEE (reference sequence). Trimming at V came to 4 bases and at J to 0 bases, leaving 12 bases not matched to a gene.